The clone carrying this T cell receptor (beta chain) was seen just once. The source of the sample is a study of control samples from healthy donors and cancer patients. Repertoires were generated with immunoSEQ multiplex PCR, while TCRdb's copy carries only in-frame clones and drops some. The data contain around 71,000 clones, more than 70% of them singletons. The CDR3 has 14 residues. The germline V gene encodes CDR1 SGHKS and CDR2 YYEKEE (reference sequence). Trimming removed 3 bases from V and 7 bases from J, with 16 bases in between. The sequenced sample was PBMCs. The sequence came from a woman between 45 and 60 years old with head and neck cancer. This chain connects TRBV5-5 to TRBJ1-2, with D perhaps matching TRBD1 (5 bases). In DNA form, the CDR3 reads TGTGCCAGCAGCTCGGGACTCCTCGGGGGTGGCTACACCTTC. Translating it yields CASSSGLLGGGYTF.